This record covers a single T cell receptor (beta chain). This specimen belongs to a study of CD8 T cells in Susac syndrome. Trimming took 3 bases from V and 8 from J; bases not matched to a gene: 3. Germline CDR1 reads LNHDA; CDR2 reads SQIVND (reference sequence). This CDR3 contains 13 residues. cDNA came from 0.5 to 1 ug RNA primed by random hexamers. TCRdb recomputed calls from the immunoSEQ multiplex PCR reads with MiXCR, one row per CDR3 protein. The repertoire includes some 110,000 distinct CDR3 sequences, roughly 94% of them detected once, and about 0.28% sits in the top ten. This chain connects TRBV19 to TRBJ2-1; the match to TRBD1 covers 8 bases. Input material: CD8+ T cells from PBMCs. This TCR was recovered from a human donor with Susac syndrome. The DNA for the CDR3 is TGTGCCAGTAGTATTTCAGGGGGCTATGAGCAGTTCTTC. Translation: CASSISGGYEQFF.